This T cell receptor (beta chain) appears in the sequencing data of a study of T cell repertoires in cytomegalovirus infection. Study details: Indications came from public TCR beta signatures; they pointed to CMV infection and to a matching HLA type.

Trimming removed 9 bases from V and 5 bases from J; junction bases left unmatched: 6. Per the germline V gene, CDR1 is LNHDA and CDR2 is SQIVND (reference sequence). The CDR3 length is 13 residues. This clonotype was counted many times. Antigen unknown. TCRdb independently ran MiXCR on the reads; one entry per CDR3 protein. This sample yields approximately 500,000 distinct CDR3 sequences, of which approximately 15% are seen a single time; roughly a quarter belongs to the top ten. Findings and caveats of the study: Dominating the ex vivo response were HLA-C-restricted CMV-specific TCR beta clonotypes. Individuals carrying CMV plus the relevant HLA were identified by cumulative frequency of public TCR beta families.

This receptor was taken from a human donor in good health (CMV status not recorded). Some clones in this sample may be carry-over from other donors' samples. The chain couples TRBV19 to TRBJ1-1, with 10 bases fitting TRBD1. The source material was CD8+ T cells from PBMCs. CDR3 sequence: CASLDRGYTEAFF. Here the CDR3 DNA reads TGTGCCAGCCTGGACAGGGGGTATACTGAAGCTTTCTTT.